These T cell receptor beta chains were read from a single sample in a study of CD8+CD57+ T cells in acquired aplastic anemia. TCRdb independently ran MiXCR on the reads; one entry per CDR3 protein. The sample includes some 200,000 distinct CDR3 sequences, roughly 35% of them seen just once. The specimen was sorted CD4+, CD8+, or CD8+CD57+ T cells (not recorded which) from PBMCs. The receptors were sampled from a human donor in good health, serving as a control. CDR3s include the opening cysteine and the closing phenylalanine or tryptophan. D genes are given only for firm matches. Rows give clone size only sometimes, using once, few, many, or a class for an expanded clone.

many	TRBV11-2	TRBJ2-3	.	CASSFRPTGLTSPDTQYF
many	TRBV2	TRBJ2-2	.	CASTQDTGELFF
many	TRBV29-1	TRBJ1-1	.	CSVDPTGLWAFF
.	TRBV20-1	TRBJ2-1	.	CSARDLLKNEQFF
once	TRBV29-1	TRBJ2-3	.	CSLVARFADTQYF
few	TRBV11-2	TRBJ1-1	TRBD1	CASSLDRGLEAFF
few	TRBV5-1	TRBJ2-1	.	CASSLARAGHNEQFF
.	TRBV12-3/TRBV12-4	TRBJ2-7	.	CASSLEGAKLGSEQYF
.	TRBV10-3	TRBJ2-7	.	CAMGRGGSSYEQYF
.	TRBV15	TRBJ1-2	.	CASSDQGHYGYTF
.	TRBV5-6	TRBJ1-1	.	CASSLVVRNTEAFF
many	TRBV7-7	TRBJ2-5	TRBD2	CASSPPGLAGGETQYF
many	TRBV5-1	TRBJ2-5	TRBD1	CASSLGDSNQETQYF
.	TRBV19	TRBJ1-5	.	CASSGGLSNQPQHF
many	TRBV6-5	TRBJ1-2	TRBD1	CASSYANRGRVYGYTF
few	TRBV12-3/TRBV12-4	TRBJ2-5	TRBD2	CASSPTSGYQETQYF
many	TRBV5-5	TRBJ2-3	.	CASSEMWGTDTQYF
many	TRBV20-1	TRBJ2-7	TRBD2	CSATWGRAPYEQYF
many	TRBV29-1	TRBJ2-2	.	CSVEAEVAGELFF
many	TRBV5-1	TRBJ2-7	.	CASTALGQGGTYEQYF
many	TRBV9	TRBJ1-2	.	CASSVGYGYTF
.	TRBV20-1	TRBJ2-2	TRBD2	CSARDVRRGGDGELFF
few	TRBV5-1	TRBJ2-1	TRBD2	CATQMGRGGQNEQFF
many	TRBV7-9	TRBJ1-3	TRBD1	CASSFPGGTGNTIYF
.	TRBV2	TRBJ1-2	TRBD1	CASSQSDTGTANYGYTF
.	TRBV5-1	TRBJ2-5	TRBD2	CASSRTSGDYQETQYF
few	TRBV5-4	TRBJ2-3	TRBD1	CASSFDRVYADTQYF
many	TRBV24-1	TRBJ1-5	.	CATSEGQDVAQPQHF
many	TRBV7-2	TRBJ2-1	TRBD2	CASSLLAGGFGEQFF
many	TRBV7-6	TRBJ2-1	.	CASSLLTKNEQFF
many	TRBV10-3	TRBJ2-3	.	CAISESRNTDTQYF
many	TRBV2	TRBJ1-2	TRBD1	CASRPWGQGRGYTF
many	TRBV7-2	TRBJ1-5	TRBD1	CASSLVWTGDSNQPQHF
many	TRBV7-9	TRBJ2-5	TRBD1	CASSLLEGQGEETQYF
.	TRBV29-1	TRBJ1-3	.	CSVGTASGNTIYF
.	TRBV6-5	TRBJ1-2	.	CASSYSRDAYGYTF
.	TRBV6-1	TRBJ1-5	.	CASSRDGGYDQPQHF
few	TRBV12-1	TRBJ1-1	.	CASSSRREAFF
.	TRBV11-3	TRBJ2-3	.	CASSWSGPTDTQYF